These 10 T cell receptor beta chains were sequenced from one sample in a study of human T cells and chemical hapten exposure. TCRdb reprocessed the RACE reads via MiXCR and lists one record per CDR3 protein. This sample has about 73,000 distinct CDR3 sequences, with around 7.9% found just once. The time point here: patch test 2, 6 weeks after DPC sensitization. Treatment specified: therapeutic diphenylcyclopropenone sensitization with weekly scalp DPC. The sequences come from whole blood, collected in connection with sensitization to the hapten diphenylcyclopropenone (DPC). These TCRs come from a woman aged 45-60 years with alopecia areata. Some clones in this sample may be carry-over from other donors' samples.

This clonotype was found a few times. V usage is TRBV9 and J usage is TRBJ1-4; 11 nucleotides match TRBD1. Germline CDR1 reads SGDLS; CDR2 reads YYNGEE. The CDR3 is 15 residues long. Trimming took 2 bases from V and 7 from J; bases not matched to a gene: 4. CDR3 amino acids: CASSVTGTGGEKLFF. CDR3 DNA: TGTGCCAGCAGCGTCACCGGGACAGGGGGTGAAAAACTGTTTTTT. The full variable domain, rest sourced from reference TRBV9 and TRBJ1-4, is DSGVTQTPKHLITATGQRVTLRCSPRSGDLSVYWYQQSLDQGLQFLIQYYNGEERAKGNILERFSAQQFPDLHSELNLSSLELGDSALYFCASSVTGTGGEKLFFGSGTQLSVL.

This clonotype was seen ten or more times. J is TRBJ1-1 and V is TRBV6-2 or TRBV6-3, with 7 bases fitting TRBD1. Germline CDR1 is MNHEY and CDR2 is SVGEGT. This CDR3 is 16 amino acids long. The V gene end was trimmed by 6 bases and the J gene end by 1 base; junction bases not matched to a gene: 11. CDR3 protein: CASSPGTGAKNTEAFF. The DNA of the CDR3 is TGTGCCAGCAGCCCGGGAACAGGGGCGAAGAACACTGAAGCTTTCTTT.

The chain links TRBV3-1 to TRBJ1-1; D gene unclear. The CDR3 is 13 residues long. Trimming cost V 0 bases and J 5 bases, with 7 bases left between them. Germline values: CDR1 LGHDT, CDR2 YNNKEL (reference sequence). DNA for the CDR3: TGTGCCAGCAGCCAAGAAGAAGGGACTGAAGCTTTCTTT. Protein sequence: CASSQEEGTEAFF.

V is TRBV7-2 and J is TRBJ2-3; D remains unclear. This CDR3 is built from 17 residues. V lost 5 bases to trimming and J lost 0 bases, with 18 bases between them. Germline V gene data show CDR1 as SGHTA and CDR2 as FQGNSA. The CDR3 DNA is TGTGCCAGCAGCAGGGCCCTTCCTGGCCCTAGCACAGATACGCAGTATTTT. This sequence encodes CASSRALPGPSTDTQYF.

The chain joins TRBV6-5 to TRBJ2-1; 14 nucleotides align to TRBD2. Germline CDR1 is MNHEY and CDR2 is SVGAGI. The CDR3 loop spans 16 amino acids. The V and J ends lost 8 bases and 7 bases, in that order; junction bases with no gene match: 10. The CDR3 DNA reads as TGTGCCAGCGCGTTAGGGACTAGCGGGAGTAGGAATGAGCAGTTCTTC. Amino acid sequence: CASALGTSGSRNEQFF.

CDR3 sequence reads: CASSPTGYSGANVLTF. The CDR3 region has the DNA TGTGCCAGCAGTCCGACAGGGTACTCTGGGGCCAACGTCCTGACTTTC. The rearrangement joins TRBV12-3 or TRBV12-4 to TRBJ2-6, with TRBD1 matching over 7 bases. CDR3 length: 16 residues. The ends lost 5 bases at V and 0 bases at J; junction bases unmatched: 4.

This clonotype occurred many times. The chain combines TRBV7-9 with TRBJ2-1; TRBD2 agrees at 7 bases. CDR3 length: 15 amino acids. CDR1 and CDR2 from the germline V gene are SEHNR and FQNEAQ (reference sequence). The ends lost 4 bases at V and 4 bases at J; junction bases unmatched: 7. The CDR3 sequence: CASSSAGTGYNEQFF. The CDR3 nucleotides are TGTGCCAGCAGCTCAGCGGGGACCGGTTACAATGAGCAGTTCTTC.

This clonotype has a count of ten or more. The chain links TRBV6-5 to TRBJ1-3; 7 nucleotides agree with TRBD1. CDR1 is MNHEY and CDR2 is SVGAGI in the germline V gene. This CDR3 has 16 amino acids. The J segment lost 2 bases and the V segment lost 4 bases, leaving 8 bases of the junction unmatched. The CDR3 reads CASSWTGGSPGNTIYF. In DNA form, the CDR3 reads TGTGCCAGCAGTTGGACAGGCGGCTCCCCTGGAAACACCATATATTTT.

This clonotype was seen a few times. This sequence joins TRBV4-3 and TRBJ2-7; 7 nucleotides align to TRBD2. CDR3 length equals 16 residues. The germline V gene has CDR1 LGHNA and CDR2 YSLEER. The V segment lost 1 base and the J segment 6 bases; nucleotides outside the gene matches: 12. CDR3 residues: CASSQGMTSRSPEQYF. CDR3 DNA: TGCGCCAGCAGCCAAGGGATGACTAGCCGGAGCCCCGAGCAGTACTTC.

This clonotype was observed at least ten times. This chain links TRBV27 with TRBJ2-5, with 9 bases identical to TRBD1. V shed 5 bases, J shed 3 bases, and the junction held 13 bases outside the gene matches. Germline CDR1 MNHEY, CDR2 SMNVEV (reference sequence). The CDR3 runs to 17 residues. The CDR3 sequence is CASSPRTGARVKETQYF. The CDR3 DNA follows: TGTGCCAGCAGTCCGCGGACAGGGGCGAGGGTAAAAGAGACCCAGTACTTC.